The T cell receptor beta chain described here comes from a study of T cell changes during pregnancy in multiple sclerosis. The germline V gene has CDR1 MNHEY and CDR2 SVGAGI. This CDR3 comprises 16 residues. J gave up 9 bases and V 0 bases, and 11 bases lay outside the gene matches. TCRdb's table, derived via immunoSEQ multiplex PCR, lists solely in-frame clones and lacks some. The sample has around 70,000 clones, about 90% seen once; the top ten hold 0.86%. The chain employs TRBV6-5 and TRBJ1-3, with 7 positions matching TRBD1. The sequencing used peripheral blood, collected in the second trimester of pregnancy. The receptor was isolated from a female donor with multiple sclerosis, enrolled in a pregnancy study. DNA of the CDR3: TGTGCCAGCAGTTACTCAATGACAGGGAGGAAGGGCACCATATATTTT. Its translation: CASSYSMTGRKGTIYF.